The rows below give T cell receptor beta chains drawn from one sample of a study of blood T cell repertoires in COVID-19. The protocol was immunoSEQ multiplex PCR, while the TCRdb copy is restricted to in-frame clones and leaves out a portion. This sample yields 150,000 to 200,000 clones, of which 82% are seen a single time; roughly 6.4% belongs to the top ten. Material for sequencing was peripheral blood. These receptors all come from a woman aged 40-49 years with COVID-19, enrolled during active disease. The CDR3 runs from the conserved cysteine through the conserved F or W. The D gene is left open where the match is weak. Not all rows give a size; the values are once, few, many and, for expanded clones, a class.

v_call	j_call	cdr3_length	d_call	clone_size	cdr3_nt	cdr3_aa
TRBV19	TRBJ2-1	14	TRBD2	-	TGTGCCAGTAGTATAGTGGCTAGCGGATATGAGCAGTTCTTC	CASSIVASGYEQFF
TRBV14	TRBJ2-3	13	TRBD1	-	TGTGCCAGCAGCCGACAGGGGGCGAGTACGCAGTATTTT	CASSRQGASTQYF
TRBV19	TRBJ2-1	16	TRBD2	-	TGTGCCAGTAGCTCCCGGGGGAGCGGGGGCTCGAATGAGCAGTTCTTC	CASSSRGSGGSNEQFF
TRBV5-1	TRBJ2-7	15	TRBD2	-	TGCGCCAGCAGCCTTGGGACTAGCGGCTCCTACGAGCAGTACTTC	CASSLGTSGSYEQYF
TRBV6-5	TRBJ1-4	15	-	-	TGTGCCAGCAGTTACTCAACGGGGGTTCATGAAAAACTGTTTTTT	CASSYSTGVHEKLFF
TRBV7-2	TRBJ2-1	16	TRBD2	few	TGTGCCAGCAGCCTAGGCGGGGGGAATCGAGACAATGAGCAGTTCTTC	CASSLGGGNRDNEQFF
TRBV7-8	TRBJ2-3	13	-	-	TGTGCCAGCTCGCAGGGTAGCACAGATACGCAGTATTTT	CASSQGSTDTQYF
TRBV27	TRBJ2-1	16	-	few	TGTGCCAGCAGTCCCTGGACAATCGTTTCGCACAATGAGCAGTTCTTC	CASSPWTIVSHNEQFF
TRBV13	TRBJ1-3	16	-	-	TGTGCCAGCAGCTTAGCGGGGACTTCCTCTGGAAACACCATATATTTT	CASSLAGTSSGNTIYF
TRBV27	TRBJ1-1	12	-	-	TGTGCCAGCACCCGAGGGTCAAGGCCCTGGGTCTTC	CASTRGSRPWVF
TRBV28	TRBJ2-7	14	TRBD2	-	TGTGCCAGCAGCCCGCGGGGGGGGTTACACGAGCAGTACTTC	CASSPRGGLHEQYF
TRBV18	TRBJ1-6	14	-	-	TGTGCCAGCTCACCACAGGAGGAGAATTCACCCCTCCACTTT	CASSPQEENSPLHF
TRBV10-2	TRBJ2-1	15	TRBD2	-	TGCGCCAGCAGTGATGGAACTAGCGTCTACAATGAGCAGTTCTTC	CASSDGTSVYNEQFF
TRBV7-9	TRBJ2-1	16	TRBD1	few	TGTGCCAGCAGCTACCCCCCCGGGACAGGGAACAATGAGCAGTTCTTC	CASSYPPGTGNNEQFF
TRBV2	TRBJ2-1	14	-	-	TGTGCCAGCAGTGATCAGGGGCGCCTCAATGAGCAGTTCTTC	CASSDQGRLNEQFF
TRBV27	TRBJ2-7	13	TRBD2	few	TGTGCCAGCAGTCTCAAAACGGGAGGGGAGCAGTACTTC	CASSLKTGGEQYF
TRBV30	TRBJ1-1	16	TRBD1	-	TGTGCCTGGAGTGTACTGTGGGGGACAGGACCATCTGGGGCTTTCTTT	CAWSVLWGTGPSGAFF
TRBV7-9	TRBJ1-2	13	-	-	TGTGCCAGCAGCTTAGGACTGTCGTATGGCTACACCTTC	CASSLGLSYGYTF
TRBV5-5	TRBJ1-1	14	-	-	TGTGCCAGCAGCTTGAGCTGGGCGAACACTGAAGCTTTCTTT	CASSLSWANTEAFF
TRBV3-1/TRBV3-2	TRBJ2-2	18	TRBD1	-	TGTGCCAGCAGCCAAGTTATCGTGGGACAGGGTCGTCCCGGGGAGCTGTTTTTT	CASSQVIVGQGRPGELFF
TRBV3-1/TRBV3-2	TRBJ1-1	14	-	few	TGTGCCAGCAGCCAACCGGGGTGGGGCACTGAAGCTTTCTTT	CASSQPGWGTEAFF
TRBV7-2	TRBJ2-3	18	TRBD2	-	TGTGCCAGCAGCTTAGCCCAAATAGCGGGAGGAAGCACAGATACGCAGTATTTT	CASSLAQIAGGSTDTQYF
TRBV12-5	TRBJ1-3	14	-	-	TGTGCTAGTGGTTCGCCGTCCGAACGGGACACCATATATTTT	CASGSPSERDTIYF
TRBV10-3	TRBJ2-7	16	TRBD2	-	TGTGCCATCAGTGAGTCGGGCTTAGCGGGAGGGCGCGAGCAGTACTTC	CAISESGLAGGREQYF
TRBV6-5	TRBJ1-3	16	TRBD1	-	TGTGCCAGCAGTTACCGACAGGGAAGCTCTGGAAACACCATATATTTT	CASSYRQGSSGNTIYF
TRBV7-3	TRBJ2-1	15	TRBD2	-	TGTGCCAGCAGCTTAAGCGGGAGGGGTTACAATGAGCAGTTCTTC	CASSLSGRGYNEQFF
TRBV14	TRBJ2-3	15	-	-	TGTGCCAGCAGCCAAGAGACAACCAGCACAGATACGCAGTATTTT	CASSQETTSTDTQYF
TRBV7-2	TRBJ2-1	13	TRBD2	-	TGTGCCAGCAGCAACTCACCGGGACTACCACAGTTCTTC	CASSNSPGLPQFF
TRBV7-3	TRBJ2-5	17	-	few	TGTGCCAGCAGCTTAAATGGGGCGGGGGCTCTCCAAGAGACCCAGTACTTC	CASSLNGAGALQETQYF
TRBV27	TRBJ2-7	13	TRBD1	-	TGTGCCAGCAGTTTAAGACAGGGGTACGAGCAGTACTTC	CASSLRQGYEQYF